This T cell receptor beta chain was sequenced during a study of CD4 T cells in relation to SARS-CoV-2 and coronaviruses (dated by TCRdb to the early 2020s). Looking at the study overall: Across all 12 patients in the full convalescent cohort, ages ranged from about 21 to 80 years, with a median of 38. The roughly 12 convalescent patients included 8 males and 4 females; two subjects were Hispanic. Shared crossreactive spike epitopes were mapped to their HLA restriction using patient-derived lymphoblastoid cell lines. Memory CD4+ T cell crossreactivity between SARS-CoV-2 and common cold coronavirus spike proteins was assessed at the TCR clonotype level in the study. The Adaptive Biotechnologies TCR-sequencing kit was used for samples from a few pre-COVID donors and for the naive versus memory experiments, whereas the other data were Illumina-based. A different, Illumina-based TCR-beta assay was used to sequence expansion assays from other donors in the study. The research as a whole found: The study was limited by small numbers of patients and tested TCRs. Memory CD4+ clonotypes crossrecognizing SARS-CoV-2 and at least one common cold coronavirus spike were found in 55% to 75% of donors. Since the crossreactivity analysis centred on spike protein, crossreactivity against other viral proteins was not assessed. Naive versus memory sequencing indicated that memory recall responses, rather than primary responses primed during culture, are detected by the assay. Pre-pandemic and post-infection samples were not both contributed by any donor, so tracing of the source of pre-existing responses was limited. Significantly weaker SARS-CoV-2-driven expansion was shown by crossreactive clones than by monoreactive clones, consistent with antigenic imprinting.

Naive and memory CD4+ T cells were separated from cryopreserved PBMCs by first enriching for CD4 and then performing EasySep naive CD4+ T cell enrichment. PBMCs were isolated from leukapheresis product or whole blood by Ficoll-Paque PLUS gradient centrifugation. PBMCs were either cryopreserved at -140°C or used fresh in the expansion assay. The QIAamp Micro DNA Kit was used to extract genomic DNA from the CD4+ T cells. Deep-resolution immunoSEQ TCR-beta sequencing was performed on DNA from uncultured naive and memory CD4+ T cells. Processing in the source paper ran as follows. Preprocessing removed nonproductive sequences and CDR3s not starting with C, not ending with F or W, or shorter than 7 amino acids. Cultured and uncultured naive and memory CD4+ repertoires were searched for CDR3s previously identified as spike- and CEF-reactive. After three terminal residues were trimmed from each end, CDR3 homology was quantified as pairwise Levenshtein distance using the stringdist R package. The table was pulled from immuneACCESS by TCRdb, which kept in-frame rearrangements only. Such tables lose some clones; where checked, under half of the loss comes from unresolved V genes, and the rest has no known cause. V, J and clone size reflect that table, while D and trimming were determined from the DNA. The sample table lists about 38,000 clones, 88% of them with a count of one. About a tenth of the sample comes from the top ten.

The cysteine opens and the phenylalanine closes a CDR3 of 15 amino acids. Of all the DNA, just the CDR3 is kept, 45 bases in frame from base 1. Sequences SEHNR (CDR1) and FQNEAQ (CDR2) are obtained from the germline V gene (reference sequence). V loses 4 bases at its end and J loses 7 bases; junction bases beyond the gene matches: 4. Points on this clone: Its antigen remains unidentified. Per-nucleotide qualities are absent, and no much larger clonotype sits a single base away.

Sequencing was performed on memory CD4+ T cells from PBMCs. Read against the paper, the sample's cell subset or site label means: memory (non-naive) CD4+ T cells. The chain is encoded by TRBV7-9 joined to TRBJ2-1; 13 nucleotides in the junction match TRBD2. The source is an adult with COVID-19. This receptor carries the CDR3 CASSSRTSGGNEQFF. The DNA is as follows: TGTGCCAGCAGCTCACGGACTAGCGGGGGAAATGAGCAGTTCTTC.